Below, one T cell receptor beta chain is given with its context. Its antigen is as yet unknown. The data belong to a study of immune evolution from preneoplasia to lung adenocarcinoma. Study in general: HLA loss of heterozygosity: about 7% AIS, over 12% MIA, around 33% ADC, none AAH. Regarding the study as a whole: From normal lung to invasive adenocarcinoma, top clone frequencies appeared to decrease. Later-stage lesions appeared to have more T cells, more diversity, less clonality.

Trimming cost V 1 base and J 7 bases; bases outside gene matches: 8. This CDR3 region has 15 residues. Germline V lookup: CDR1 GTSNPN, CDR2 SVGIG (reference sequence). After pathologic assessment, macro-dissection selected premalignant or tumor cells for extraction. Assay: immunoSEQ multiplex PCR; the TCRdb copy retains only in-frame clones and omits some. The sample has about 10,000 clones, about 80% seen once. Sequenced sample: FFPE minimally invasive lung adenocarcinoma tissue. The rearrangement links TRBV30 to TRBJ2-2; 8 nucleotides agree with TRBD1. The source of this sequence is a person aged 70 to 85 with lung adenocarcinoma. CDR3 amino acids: CAWSAADRDIGELFF. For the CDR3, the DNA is TGTGCCTGGAGTGCCGCGGACAGGGATATCGGGGAGCTGTTTTTT. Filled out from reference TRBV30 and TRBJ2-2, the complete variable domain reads SQTIHQWPATLVQPVGSPLSLECTVEGTSNPNLYWYRQAAGRGLQLLFYSVGIGQISSEVPQNLSASRPQDRQFILSSKKLLLSDSGFYLCAWSAADRDIGELFFGEGSRLTVL.